The rows below give T cell receptor beta chains drawn from one sample of a study of prognosis after radiotherapy for stage I lung cancer. One entry per CDR3 protein, called by TCRdb with MiXCR from the multiplex PCR reads. The repertoire holds fewer than 15,000 distinct CDR3 sequences, 43% seen once, with 40% in the top ten. The sample in question was PBMCs, obtained before or after stereotactic body radiation therapy (not recorded which). Receptors originate from a donor of 50 years or more with non-small cell lung cancer. CDR3s include the opening cysteine and the closing phenylalanine or tryptophan.

v_call	j_call	cdr3_length	cdr3_aa
TRBV11-3	TRBJ2-7	14	CASSLAGALYEQYF
TRBV20-1	TRBJ1-2	13	CSARIGQGVGYTF
TRBV4-1	TRBJ2-7	18	CASSQDPPGQGGSYEQYF
TRBV20-1	TRBJ2-2	16	CSASPRRAGATGELFF
TRBV7-9	TRBJ2-3	13	CASSPRGPDTQYF
TRBV20-1	TRBJ2-1	16	CSARVPTSPLYNEQFF
TRBV10-2	TRBJ1-5	15	CASYLIRQHNQPQHF
TRBV3-1	TRBJ1-1	15	CASSLPDRVNTEAFF
TRBV5-1	TRBJ2-2	13	CASSLEGSGELFF
TRBV5-1	TRBJ2-3	15	CASSLGRPTSDTQYF
TRBV4-1	TRBJ2-3	14	CASSLGAGTDTQYF
TRBV12-3/TRBV12-4	TRBJ2-1	13	CARSRRDRGIRFF
TRBV28	TRBJ2-2	18	CASSSPGLAGGGTGELFF
TRBV7-2	TRBJ2-7	15	CASSLGTGGWGEQYF
TRBV28	TRBJ2-1	14	CDSSSPGSVNEQLF
TRBV4-2	TRBJ2-3	17	CASSQDRRTASTDTQYF
TRBV7-2	TRBJ2-7	16	CASSLGTGGPENEQYF
TRBV27	TRBJ2-7	20	CASSFALAGDSDLPCYEQYF
TRBV6-1	TRBJ2-7	15	CASSVRQGGSYEQYF
TRBV12-3/TRBV12-4	TRBJ2-7	13	CASSTGLPYEQYF
TRBV20-1	TRBJ2-7	15	CSAKRGGSYSYEQYF
TRBV2	TRBJ2-1	12	CATKDSYNEQFF
TRBV20-1	TRBJ2-2	13	CGLAESNTGELFF
TRBV9	TRBJ2-1	15	CASSPQEGSYNEQFF
TRBV3-1	TRBJ2-3	13	CASSQDGGVPQYF
TRBV24-1	TRBJ1-2	15	CATSDPAGGRDGYTF
TRBV14	TRBJ2-1	13	CASSHPLGSEQFF
TRBV18	TRBJ2-5	15	CASSPRWGIQEAQYF
TRBV7-6	TRBJ2-5	15	CASSLQGQSLETQYF
TRBV28	TRBJ2-7	12	CASASLRYEQYF
TRBV28	TRBJ1-5	14	CAMRGTGSEQPQHF
TRBV4-3	TRBJ1-2	14	CASIQDRTSYGYTF
TRBV4-3	TRBJ2-7	13	CASSRTHSYEQYF
TRBV6-9	TRBJ1-1	11	CASSYGAEAFF
TRBV3-1	TRBJ2-3	13	CASSTNRDTDQYF
TRBV6-5	TRBJ2-7	15	CASSLAGQVLYEQYF
TRBV24-1	TRBJ1-3	13	CATLRRVVNTIYF
TRBV10-3	TRBJ2-2	15	CAINKGGVETGELFF
TRBV28	TRBJ1-2	15	CASSPYKSTNYGYTF
TRBV27	TRBJ2-1	15	CASSFGREKDNEQFF
TRBV5-1	TRBJ1-3	15	CASSLVPGTGNTIYF
TRBV5-1	TRBJ2-1	12	CASRLGLREQFF
TRBV9	TRBJ1-2	13	CASSAGGRGNYTF
TRBV6-1	TRBJ1-4	15	CASSLDRQGWEKLFF
TRBV20-1	TRBJ1-2	13	CSARDSEGYGYTF
TRBV20-1	TRBJ2-7	14	CSARDRGAPHEQYF
TRBV20-1	TRBJ1-2	13	CSAITVSSYGYTF
TRBV5-8	TRBJ2-7	16	CASSSVIFDRGNEQYF
TRBV20-1	TRBJ1-2	16	CSARANSGDFIYGYTF
TRBV12-3/TRBV12-4	TRBJ2-7	15	CASIPTSGPSYEQYF
TRBV5-1	TRBJ1-1	14	CASSLGGGDTEAFF
TRBV18	TRBJ1-1	17	CASSPQMTGGENTEAFF
TRBV30	TRBJ1-2	12	CAWRQTVSGYTF